A selection of T cell receptor beta chains follows, all from one sample in a study of molecular identifiers for immune sequencing clone quantification. TCRdb ran MiXCR on the PCR reads and lists one entry per CDR3 protein. This sample yields 20,000 to 30,000 distinct CDR3 sequences, of which 15% to 20% are seen a single time; around 1% belongs to the top ten. The material sequenced was naive CD8+ T cells from blood, with Jurkat cell RNA spiked in. These receptors came from a human donor in good health. Some libraries in this study had Jurkat cell RNA spiked in. The CDR3 runs from the conserved cysteine through the conserved F or W. D genes are given only for firm matches. A row's size may be missing; if present it is once, few, many or a size class.

d_gene: TRBD2
abundance: .
j_gene: TRBJ2-4
v_gene: TRBV5-6
CDR3aa: CASSFGTTRGYF
CDR3nt: TGTGCCAGCAGCTTTGGGACTACTCGGGGGTACTTC

d_gene: .
abundance: .
j_gene: TRBJ2-4
v_gene: TRBV20-1
CDR3aa: CSAIAEAKNIQYF
CDR3nt: TGCAGTGCTATTGCAGAAGCCAAAAACATTCAGTACTTC

d_gene: .
abundance: medium-sized
j_gene: TRBJ2-7
v_gene: TRBV7-9
CDR3aa: CASSLVPTGDYEQYF
CDR3nt: TGTGCCAGCAGCTTAGTGCCGACAGGAGACTACGAGCAGTACTTC

d_gene: .
abundance: many
j_gene: TRBJ2-7
v_gene: TRBV11-2
CDR3aa: CASSPGLTYEQYF
CDR3nt: TGTGCCAGCAGCCCTGGCCTCACCTACGAGCAGTACTTC

d_gene: .
abundance: many
j_gene: TRBJ1-5
v_gene: TRBV7-9
CDR3aa: CASSLWEQPQHF
CDR3nt: TGTGCCAGCAGCTTATGGGAGCAGCCCCAGCATTTT

d_gene: TRBD2
abundance: many
j_gene: TRBJ2-3
v_gene: TRBV4-3
CDR3aa: CASSQDLLAGVTDTQYF
CDR3nt: TGCGCCAGCAGCCAAGATTTACTAGCGGGAGTCACAGATACGCAGTATTTT

d_gene: .
abundance: many
j_gene: TRBJ1-2
v_gene: TRBV30
CDR3aa: CAWRYILPGYTF
CDR3nt: TGTGCCTGGAGGTATATACTTCCTGGCTACACCTTC

d_gene: TRBD1
abundance: many
j_gene: TRBJ2-3
v_gene: TRBV6-2/TRBV6-3
CDR3aa: CASSSWDRSTDTQYF
CDR3nt: TGTGCCAGCAGTTCCTGGGACAGGAGCACAGATACGCAGTATTTT

d_gene: .
abundance: .
j_gene: TRBJ1-5
v_gene: TRBV28
CDR3aa: CASNPSGLLNQPQHF
CDR3nt: TGTGCCAGCAACCCCTCGGGACTACTTAATCAGCCCCAGCACTTT

d_gene: TRBD1
abundance: .
j_gene: TRBJ2-3
v_gene: TRBV4-3
CDR3aa: CASSQDDRGTDTQYF
CDR3nt: TGCGCCAGCAGCCAAGATGACAGGGGCACAGATACGCAGTATTTT

d_gene: .
abundance: .
j_gene: TRBJ1-1
v_gene: TRBV7-3
CDR3aa: CASSLTGASHTEAFF
CDR3nt: TGTGCCAGCAGCTTAACAGGGGCTAGCCACACTGAAGCTTTCTTT

d_gene: .
abundance: many
j_gene: TRBJ2-2
v_gene: TRBV7-9
CDR3aa: CASSSIKSSGELFF
CDR3nt: TGTGCCAGCAGCTCGATTAAGAGCTCCGGGGAGCTGTTTTTT

d_gene: .
abundance: medium-sized
j_gene: TRBJ2-6
v_gene: TRBV27
CDR3aa: CASSLSDYPSGANVLTF
CDR3nt: TGTGCCAGCAGTTTAAGTGACTACCCCTCTGGGGCCAACGTCCTGACTTTC

d_gene: TRBD1
abundance: many
j_gene: TRBJ2-7
v_gene: TRBV6-2/TRBV6-3
CDR3aa: CASKSSGQGAYEQYF
CDR3nt: TGTGCCAGCAAGTCATCGGGACAGGGGGCCTACGAGCAGTACTTC

d_gene: .
abundance: many
j_gene: TRBJ2-2
v_gene: TRBV3-1
CDR3aa: CASSQEYLNPGELFF
CDR3nt: TGTGCCAGCAGCCAAGAGTACCTAAACCCCGGGGAGCTGTTTTTT

d_gene: .
abundance: medium-sized
j_gene: TRBJ1-5
v_gene: TRBV29-1
CDR3aa: CSVLPGDNQPQHF
CDR3nt: TGCAGCGTTCTACCGGGAGACAATCAGCCCCAGCATTTT

d_gene: .
abundance: many
j_gene: TRBJ1-1
v_gene: TRBV20-1
CDR3aa: CSAQGLNTEAFF
CDR3nt: TGCAGTGCCCAGGGTTTAAACACTGAAGCTTTCTTT

d_gene: TRBD2
abundance: many
j_gene: TRBJ2-1
v_gene: TRBV25-1
CDR3aa: CASKAGGDYNEQFF
CDR3nt: TGTGCCAGCAAGGCGGGAGGGGATTACAATGAGCAGTTCTTC

d_gene: TRBD1
abundance: many
j_gene: TRBJ2-7
v_gene: TRBV27
CDR3aa: CASSYGQGWNEQYF
CDR3nt: TGTGCCAGCAGTTATGGACAGGGGTGGAACGAGCAGTACTTC

d_gene: .
abundance: many
j_gene: TRBJ2-3
v_gene: TRBV16
CDR3aa: CASSQATDTQYF
CDR3nt: TGTGCCAGCAGCCAGGCAACAGATACGCAGTATTTT

d_gene: .
abundance: few
j_gene: TRBJ2-5
v_gene: TRBV27
CDR3aa: CASSPLTPGGLYFETQYF
CDR3nt: TGTGCCAGCAGCCCCTTGACGCCGGGGGGCCTTTATTTTGAGACCCAGTACTTC

d_gene: .
abundance: .
j_gene: TRBJ1-1
v_gene: TRBV27
CDR3aa: CASSSVDTTLAAFF
CDR3nt: TGTGCCAGCAGTTCGGTGGACACAACCTTGGCAGCTTTCTTT

d_gene: .
abundance: many
j_gene: TRBJ1-1
v_gene: TRBV9
CDR3aa: CASSHAPANTEAFF
CDR3nt: TGTGCCAGCAGCCATGCCCCGGCCAACACTGAAGCTTTCTTT

d_gene: TRBD2
abundance: many
j_gene: TRBJ2-3
v_gene: TRBV4-2
CDR3aa: CASSQWTSGSADTQYF
CDR3nt: TGTGCCAGCAGCCAGTGGACTAGCGGGAGTGCAGATACGCAGTATTTT

d_gene: .
abundance: many
j_gene: TRBJ1-1
v_gene: TRBV6-1
CDR3aa: CASSEVLGRSDTEAFF
CDR3nt: TGTGCCAGCAGTGAAGTCTTAGGACGATCGGACACTGAAGCTTTCTTT

d_gene: TRBD2
abundance: medium-sized
j_gene: TRBJ2-1
v_gene: TRBV5-1
CDR3aa: CASSLSGAYEQFF
CDR3nt: TGCGCCAGCAGCCTTAGCGGGGCCTATGAGCAGTTCTTC

d_gene: TRBD1
abundance: many
j_gene: TRBJ1-5
v_gene: TRBV6-2/TRBV6-3
CDR3aa: CASSTGQGAFRNQPQHF
CDR3nt: TGTGCCAGCAGCACGGGACAGGGGGCGTTTAGGAATCAGCCCCAGCATTTT

d_gene: .
abundance: many
j_gene: TRBJ1-1
v_gene: TRBV20-1
CDR3aa: CSSFDRQNTEAFF
CDR3nt: TGCAGTTCTTTTGACAGACAGAACACTGAAGCTTTCTTT

d_gene: .
abundance: many
j_gene: TRBJ2-5
v_gene: TRBV6-5
CDR3aa: CASSYGPTLPETQYF
CDR3nt: TGTGCCAGCAGTTACGGCCCTACCTTACCAGAGACCCAGTACTTC

d_gene: .
abundance: medium-sized
j_gene: TRBJ2-1
v_gene: TRBV24-1
CDR3aa: CATSDLPSNDNEQFF
CDR3nt: TGTGCCACCAGTGATTTGCCCAGTAACGATAATGAGCAGTTCTTC

d_gene: .
abundance: many
j_gene: TRBJ2-3
v_gene: TRBV9
CDR3aa: CASSATGFHTDTQYF
CDR3nt: TGTGCCAGCAGCGCTACGGGATTCCACACAGATACGCAGTATTTT

d_gene: .
abundance: many
j_gene: TRBJ2-3
v_gene: TRBV12-3/TRBV12-4
CDR3aa: CASSEITFSTDTQYF
CDR3nt: TGTGCCAGCAGTGAGATCACCTTTAGCACAGATACGCAGTATTTT

d_gene: .
abundance: many
j_gene: TRBJ1-5
v_gene: TRBV25-1
CDR3aa: CASSATRDRQPQHF
CDR3nt: TGTGCCAGCAGTGCTACCCGGGACCGTCAGCCCCAGCATTTT

d_gene: .
abundance: .
j_gene: TRBJ1-5
v_gene: TRBV29-1
CDR3aa: CCVDEPPMARHF
CDR3nt: TGCTGCGTTGATGAACCTCCCATGGCCCGGCATTTT

d_gene: .
abundance: many
j_gene: TRBJ1-5
v_gene: TRBV29-1
CDR3aa: CSAMGDSNQPQHF
CDR3nt: TGCAGTGCGATGGGTGATAGCAATCAGCCCCAGCATTTT

d_gene: TRBD1
abundance: many
j_gene: TRBJ2-7
v_gene: TRBV27
CDR3aa: CASSLSTGGYEQYF
CDR3nt: TGTGCCAGCAGTTTGTCGACAGGGGGGTACGAGCAGTACTTC

d_gene: .
abundance: many
j_gene: TRBJ1-2
v_gene: TRBV7-2
CDR3aa: CASSLVEGAQRNYGYTF
CDR3nt: TGTGCCAGCAGCTTAGTGGAGGGTGCTCAGCGTAACTATGGCTACACCTTC

d_gene: .
abundance: medium-sized
j_gene: TRBJ2-3
v_gene: TRBV9
CDR3aa: CASSVGSTDTQYF
CDR3nt: TGTGCCAGCAGCGTAGGTAGCACAGATACGCAGTATTTT

d_gene: .
abundance: .
j_gene: TRBJ2-5
v_gene: TRBV11-1
CDR3aa: CASSVGQPPHETQYF
CDR3nt: TGTGCCAGCAGCGTCGGACAGCCACCCCATGAGACCCAGTACTTC

d_gene: TRBD2
abundance: medium-sized
j_gene: TRBJ2-7
v_gene: TRBV29-1
CDR3aa: CSVGAGGLEQYF
CDR3nt: TGCAGCGTTGGAGCGGGAGGGCTCGAGCAGTACTTC

d_gene: .
abundance: many
j_gene: TRBJ2-1
v_gene: TRBV24-1
CDR3aa: CATSDTGYYNEQFF
CDR3nt: TGTGCCACCAGTGATACGGGCTACTACAATGAGCAGTTCTTC

d_gene: .
abundance: many
j_gene: TRBJ2-7
v_gene: TRBV27
CDR3aa: CASSLYQAPTYEQYF
CDR3nt: TGTGCCAGCAGTTTATACCAGGCCCCAACCTACGAGCAGTACTTC

d_gene: .
abundance: many
j_gene: TRBJ2-3
v_gene: TRBV4-1
CDR3aa: CASSQDSGGGPDTQYF
CDR3nt: TGCGCCAGCAGCCAAGATAGTGGGGGGGGCCCAGATACGCAGTATTTT

d_gene: .
abundance: many
j_gene: TRBJ1-3
v_gene: TRBV5-6
CDR3aa: CASSLANSGNTIYF
CDR3nt: TGTGCCAGCAGCTTGGCCAACTCTGGAAACACCATATATTTT

d_gene: .
abundance: many
j_gene: TRBJ2-6
v_gene: TRBV27
CDR3aa: CASSSTPSGANVLTF
CDR3nt: TGTGCCAGCAGTTCCACTCCCTCTGGGGCCAACGTCCTGACTTTC

d_gene: .
abundance: .
j_gene: TRBJ2-3
v_gene: TRBV7-2
CDR3aa: CASSPSPQVLGTDTQYF
CDR3nt: TGTGCCAGCAGCCCAAGTCCTCAAGTACTGGGCACAGATACGCAGTATTTT

d_gene: .
abundance: many
j_gene: TRBJ2-6
v_gene: TRBV19
CDR3aa: CASSIDPLAGANVLTF
CDR3nt: TGTGCCAGTAGTATAGACCCTCTAGCTGGGGCCAACGTCCTGACTTTC

d_gene: .
abundance: many
j_gene: TRBJ2-7
v_gene: TRBV27
CDR3aa: CASRPGLGPDEQYF
CDR3nt: TGTGCCAGCAGACCCGGGTTGGGGCCAGACGAGCAGTACTTC

d_gene: TRBD1
abundance: many
j_gene: TRBJ1-2
v_gene: TRBV7-8
CDR3aa: CASSLVRTGVHGYTF
CDR3nt: TGTGCCAGCAGCTTAGTTAGAACAGGGGTTCATGGCTACACCTTC

d_gene: .
abundance: many
j_gene: TRBJ2-1
v_gene: TRBV19
CDR3aa: CASSIGHLNEQFF
CDR3nt: TGTGCCAGTAGTATTGGACACCTCAATGAGCAGTTCTTC

d_gene: .
abundance: many
j_gene: TRBJ2-5
v_gene: TRBV4-3
CDR3aa: CASSQDLWRIGETQYF
CDR3nt: TGCGCCAGCAGCCAAGATCTTTGGAGGATTGGAGAGACCCAGTACTTC

d_gene: .
abundance: .
j_gene: TRBJ2-7
v_gene: TRBV6-5
CDR3aa: CARPLGDNYEQYF
CDR3nt: TGTGCCAGACCCCTGGGGGATAACTACGAGCAGTACTTC

d_gene: .
abundance: many
j_gene: TRBJ1-5
v_gene: TRBV7-2
CDR3aa: CASSKQDSNQPQHF
CDR3nt: TGTGCCAGCAGCAAACAAGATAGCAATCAGCCCCAGCATTTT

d_gene: TRBD1
abundance: many
j_gene: TRBJ1-1
v_gene: TRBV12-3/TRBV12-4
CDR3aa: CASSSTGAGTEAFF
CDR3nt: TGTGCCAGCAGCTCGACAGGGGCGGGTACTGAAGCTTTCTTT